This T cell receptor (beta chain) emerged from a study of T-cell reconstitution after alpha-beta-depleted transplantation in children. There are many counts of this clonotype. Unique molecular identifiers were incorporated during preparation of the TCRbeta library. MiXCR, run by TCRdb on the PCR reads, gives a single entry per CDR3 protein. The sample lists over 100,000 distinct CDR3 sequences, 4.5% to 7.5% occurring once. The CDR3 has 13 residues. Germline CDR1 reads SGHRS; CDR2 reads YFSETQ. The V end was cut by 1 base, the J end by 3 bases, with 5 bases between. The sequences come from PBMCs, mostly from graft donor cells, collected 60 days after TCRalphabeta/CD19-depleted stem cell transplant. This receptor was identified in a female patient under 10 years old who had a stem cell transplant for Fanconi anemia, so the T cells may come from the graft donor. The gene calls are TRBV5-1 and TRBJ2-1; D is undetermined. The CDR3 is CASSLNLYNEQFF. CDR3 coding DNA: TGCGCCAGCAGCTTGAACCTCTACAATGAGCAGTTCTTC. The full variable domain, in which reference TRBV5-1 and TRBJ2-1 provide the parts outside the CDR3, is KAGVTQTPRYLIKTRGQQVTLSCSPISGHRSVSWYQQTPGQGLQFLFEYFSETQRNKGNFPGRFSGRQFSNSRSEMNVSTLELGDSALYLCASSLNLYNEQFFGPGTRLTVL.